This TCR beta chain came from a study of shared clonotypes between healthy human individuals (TCRdb year 2020). Study-wide context: The cohort comprised two women and a few men aged 18 to 49 years. For each donor, CD4 naive and CD4 memory were each run on three plates, CD8 naive on two plates, and CD8 memory on one plate. Blood TCR repertoires of about five healthy adults were deeply sequenced to estimate repertoire size and the extent of clonotype sharing between individuals. To increase sequencing depth and limit assay-specific biases, TCR repertoire library preparation and sequencing were carried out by different laboratories using diverse techniques. Each donor's leukapheresis produced roughly between about 0.8 and 10 billion PBMCs.

The CDR3, from cysteine to phenylalanine, totals 15 residues. This entry keeps only the CDR3 DNA: 45 bases, framed from base 1. The germline V gene (reference sequence) gives CDR1 as MNHEY and CDR2 as SMNVEV. V lost 0 bases and J lost 1 base; the stretch between them is 7 bases long. The study at large found these results: Naive subsets generally had larger estimated clonotype richness than memory subsets. Compared with non-shared clonotypes, clonotypes shared by all four sorted-subset donors had higher generation probabilities. The small number of donors limited the genetic and exposure-history diversity represented. Sampling was restricted to blood, and TCR repertoires in tissues likely differ from the TCR repertoires found in blood. Pairwise subsampling led to the expectation that sequencing depth would affect the degree of clonotype sharing among donors. Incomplete sequencing was indicated by rarefaction of sorted-subset datasets, despite the large sequencing depth. Approximately 4.8% of naive CD4, 3.5% of naive CD8, 2% to 2.5% of memory CD4, and 0.35% to 0.5% of memory CD8 clonotypes were shared across a few donors.

Donors were healthy HIV-negative adults with no recently reported acute infections or vaccinations. Every donor was a Caucasian adult residing in Nashville, Tennessee, USA. Magnetic negative selection was used to enrich CD4+ T cells, after which naive cells were positively selected on CD45RA and the negative fraction became the memory subset. Blood was collected by leukapheresis, and PBMCs were isolated by Ficoll-Histopaque density gradient centrifugation and then cryopreserved in liquid nitrogen vapor phase. Purity and quantity of every magnetically sorted T cell population were checked by analytical flow cytometry. Each sorted fraction had its genomic DNA isolated and then quantified by UV absorbance on a Nanodrop 2000c. With respect to this clone: Its recognized antigen is unknown. No base quality information exists; no much larger clone differs at one position.

TCR CDR3 regions were amplified from genomic DNA by multiplex PCR using the deep immunoSEQ assay. Genomic DNA extracted from each cell subset was distributed evenly over all wells of several immunoSEQ 96-well plates, and each plate served as one replicate. For sorted subsets, each replicate PCR was loaded with 200 ng genomic DNA, equivalent to 30,000 or so T cell genomes. The purified libraries were quantified using a Qubit 3.0 fluorometer, sized with a Bioanalyzer 2100, and then quantified again using the KAPA Library Quantification kit. Each immunoSEQ 96-well plate was sequenced on its own single-read 150-cycle Illumina NextSeq 550 flow cell. Concerning the study's data processing: The immunoSEQ output contained only junctional sequences without quality scores, so filtering could not match that applied to full-length reads. Sequences were annotated with PyIR, a Python wrapper for IgBLAST v1.9, using IMGT germline references to assign V/J genes and CDR3. Any read was removed if the V/J assignment was weak (E-value above 1e-6), the CDR3 was missing, or the read contained stop codons, out-of-frame junctions, or ambiguous translated residues. A V3J clonotype was defined by an identical inferred V gene, J gene, and CDR3 amino acid sequence. Percentage overlap between repertoires was computed as shared unique clonotypes divided by the size of the smaller repertoire. Richness of each repertoire was evaluated using RTK rarefaction, the Chao1 estimator, and Recon v2.1 estimates of unobserved clonotypes. For all TCRbeta clonotypes obtained by the gDNA method from four donors, generation probabilities were computed with OLGA. In TCRdb, the immuneACCESS table is reduced to in-frame sequences with V and J assigned. These tables do not hold every clone; where another copy was compared, an unresolved V gene accounts for under half, and the others remain unexplained. D and trimming were read from the DNA, whereas the V and J calls and clone size are those reported in that table. This sample is represented by over a million clones; approximately 76% of them were singletons. The top ten clonotypes cover roughly 1.4% of the sample.

The sample consisted of memory CD4+ T cells sorted from blood. Sample cell subset or site, as interpreted from the label and publication: CD45RA-negative fraction. The clonotype originates from a man aged 18 to 30 in good health. The sequence joins TRBV27 to TRBJ1-3; the D segment cannot be called with confidence. The encoded CDR3 is CASSLSGGSGNTIYF. The nucleotide sequence reads TGTGCCAGCAGTTTATCGGGAGGGTCTGGAAACACCATATATTTT.